The T cell receptor (beta chain) described here comes from a study of blood T cell repertoires in COVID-19. Study overall: COVID-19 samples from acute and convalescent phases originated in the United States, Italy and Spain. Sources were T cells, B-cell-depleted T cells, or PBMCs; the material itself was cDNA or gDNA.

Germline V lookup: CDR1 SNHLY, CDR2 FYNNEI. This CDR3 spans 16 amino acids. Trimming took 7 bases from V and 1 from J; bases not matched to a gene: 9. As processed by the authors: Amplification of reference gene primers was used by the study to estimate nucleated cell counts. Clones were read by immunoSEQ multiplex PCR, and TCRdb kept only the in-frame ones, dropping some. V, J and clone size derive from that table, while D and trimming were established from the DNA sequence. The table lists 200,000 to 250,000 clones, about 83% of them singletons, with around 5.2% in the top ten. The sequence derives from a human donor in a cohort sampled during active COVID-19. The sequenced sample consisted of peripheral blood. The rearrangement uses TRBV2 and TRBJ2-3; 9 bases fit TRBD1. CDR3 sequence reads: CASNRDRVAGTDTQYF. The CDR3 DNA reads TGTGCCAGCAATAGGGACAGGGTGGCAGGCACAGATACGCAGTATTTT.